The 18 T cell receptor beta chains below were found in one sample sequenced in a study of spatial heterogeneity in lung cancer (dated by TCRdb to about 2019). The time point label here, explained by the study, means: sample taken at primary tumor resection. TCR sequencing used whole RNA extracted from tumor and nontumor lung tissue, or from cryopreserved PBMC samples, without cell sorting. The library was built by means of 5' RACE. The sample was run on a NextSeq 500. TCRdb reprocessing: public reads trimmed at Q25 with fastp, clones called with MiXCR, in-frame beta chains kept. Entries that share a CDR3 protein sequence are merged under the most common genes and DNA. The sample records roughly 46,000 distinct CDR3 sequences, 10% to 15% of which are singletons. Approximately 40% of the sample lies in the top ten. The source material was PBMCs, sampled at surgery. Every receptor here comes from a female donor with early-stage non-small cell lung cancer.

This clonotype was observed a few times. This rearrangement joins TRBV4-2 to TRBJ1-1, with D tentatively TRBD1 (5 bases). V lost 3 bases, J lost 4 bases, and 12 bases lay in between. This CDR3 contains 14 residues. CDR1 is LGHNA, CDR2 YNFKEQ, per germline. The DNA for the CDR3 is TGTGCCAGCAGCCACGCCGGCGGGGGCACTGAAGCTTTCTTT. Amino acid sequence: CASSHAGGGTEAFF.

This clonotype was detected ten times or more. This chain uses TRBV2 with TRBJ2-7; 8 bases map to TRBD2. Germline V CDR1 and CDR2: SNHLY, FYNNEI. J gave up 6 bases and V 2 bases, and 0 bases lay outside the gene matches. This CDR3 contains 12 residues. CDR3 loop: CASSETSGEQYF. The CDR3 region has the DNA TGTGCCAGCAGTGAAACTAGCGGCGAGCAGTACTTC.

A few counts support this clonotype. V is TRBV28 and J is TRBJ2-7; D gene unclear. The CDR3 has 13 residues. CDR1 and CDR2 from the germline V gene are MDHEN and SYDVKM. Trimming took off 5 bases at V and 4 bases at J, with 12 bases between the two ends. The CDR3 DNA reads as TGTGCCAGCAGTCCTAGTGAAATGTACGAGCAGTACTTC. This translates into CASSPSEMYEQYF.

This rearrangement joins TRBV4-2 to TRBJ1-4, with D unresolved. CDR3 length equals 16 residues. The germline CDR1 and CDR2 sequences are LGHNA and YNFKEQ. Trimming cost V 0 bases and J 7 bases, with 15 bases left between them. The CDR3 DNA reads TGTGCCAGCAGCCAAGATAAGGCAGACTTCCGTGAAAAACTGTTTTTT. Translating it yields CASSQDKADFREKLFF.

The chain employs TRBV2 and TRBJ2-7; D assignment may be TRBD1 or TRBD2 (5 bases each). The V gene's germline CDR1 is SNHLY and CDR2 FYNNEI. The CDR3 contains 13 residues. The V end lost 6 bases, the J end lost 2 bases, and 11 bases lay between the germline ends. CDR3: CASSPGRTYEQYF. CDR3 nucleotides: TGTGCCAGCAGCCCAGGGAGAACCTACGAGCAGTACTTC.

In its sample, this clonotype was seen a few times. The CDR3 loop reads CAISSRENEQFF. The CDR3 nucleotides are TGTGCCATCTCTTCTCGGGAGAATGAGCAGTTCTTC. This sequence joins TRBV10-3 and TRBJ2-1, with D possibly matching TRBD2 (6 bases). Between the trimmed V and J ends, which lost 8 bases and 7 bases, there was a span of 12 bases. CDR3 size: 12 residues. Germline lookup yields CDR1 ENHRY and CDR2 SYGVKD.

About this clonotype itself: Germline and junction disagree at one end, which may indicate a read error. The V call is TRBV5-1, the J call TRBJ2-7; 7 bases are shared with TRBD2. This CDR3 spans 13 amino acids. Germline CDR1 reads SGHRS; CDR2 reads YFSETQ. The CDR3 here is CASTLGGSYEQYF. The CDR3 nucleotides are TGCGCCAGCACCTTGGGAGGGTCCTACGAGCAGTACTTC.

The chain couples TRBV5-4 to TRBJ2-3; D might be TRBD1 (5 bases). V was shortened by 4 bases and J by 1 base, with 10 bases between the two germline ends. Germline V gene data show CDR1 as SGHNT and CDR2 as YYREEE (reference sequence). The CDR3 length is 14 residues. Here the CDR3 reads CASSPPQGTDTQYF. The CDR3 DNA sequence: TGTGCCAGCAGCCCCCCACAGGGCACAGATACGCAGTATTTT.

The table lists this clonotype with many counts. This chain joins TRBV28 and TRBJ1-1; D might be TRBD1 (6 bases). V was shortened by 1 base and J by 7 bases, with 22 bases between the two germline ends. This CDR3 is built from 17 residues. Germline assignment: CDR1 MDHEN and CDR2 SYDVKM. The CDR3 spells CASSLLVRVGAEGEAFF. CDR3 sequence (DNA): TGTGCCAGCAGTTTATTGGTTAGGGTGGGGGCCGAAGGTGAAGCTTTCTTT.

This clonotype was recorded once. The chain uses TRBV7-3 and TRBJ2-1; D assignment may be TRBD1 or TRBD2 (5 bases each). The CDR3 totals 14 residues. The V and J ends lost 5 bases and 9 bases respectively, with 17 bases between them. Germline V lookup: CDR1 SGHTA, CDR2 FQGTGA. CDR3 amino acids: CASSREGSSTEQFF. CDR3 DNA sequence: TGTGCCAGCAGCCGAGAGGGGTCGTCCACTGAGCAGTTCTTC.

This clonotype counts as large. A clone one base away is much larger, so this may be a read error. V is TRBV7-9 and J is TRBJ2-5; 13 bases line up with TRBD2. The CDR3 loop spans 11 amino acids. Germline V lookup: CDR1 SEHNR, CDR2 FQNEAQ (reference sequence). With 5 bases clipped from V and 14 bases from J, the junction kept 2 bases outside the gene matches. CDR3 DNA sequence: TGTGCCAGCAGCGGACTAGCGGGGGTTTACTTC. This encodes CASSGLAGVYF.

A few counts support this clonotype. The chain links TRBV19 to TRBJ1-2, with 7 bases aligning to TRBD1. The trim removed 5 bases at V and 7 bases at J, leaving 13 bases unmatched. CDR3 length: 15 amino acids. CDR1 and CDR2 (germline): LNHDA, SQIVND (reference sequence). This chain's CDR3 is CASSVSGTAGGGYTF. CDR3 coding DNA: TGTGCCAGTAGTGTCTCCGGGACAGCCGGCGGTGGCTACACCTTC.

This clonotype was counted at least ten times. This chain connects TRBV2 to TRBJ2-7, with D perhaps being TRBD1 or TRBD2 (5 bases each). The CDR3 has 15 residues. Trimming shortened V by 0 bases and J by 2 bases, and 11 bases separated the two germline ends. CDR1 is SNHLY and CDR2 is FYNNEI in the germline V gene. The CDR3 spells CASSEAMGRTYEQYF. CDR3 in DNA: TGTGCCAGCAGTGAAGCGATGGGACGGACCTACGAGCAGTACTTC.

The chain carries TRBV18 and TRBJ2-1; a weak D match, TRBD2 (6 bases). V lost 3 bases and J lost 8, with 8 bases in between. Germline V lookup: CDR1 KGHSH, CDR2 LQKENI. This CDR3 is built from 12 residues. The CDR3 is CASSPGSHEQFF. CDR3 DNA sequence: TGTGCCAGCTCACCCGGGAGTCATGAGCAGTTCTTC.

The rearrangement joins TRBV19 to TRBJ2-7, with D perhaps given as TRBD1 or TRBD2 (5 bases each). The V end lost 7 bases, the J end lost 1 base, and 8 bases lay between the germline ends. Germline CDR1 is LNHDA and CDR2 is SQIVND (reference sequence). The CDR3 is 12 amino acids. CDR3 DNA: TGTGCCAGTACTGGGGGTTCCTACGAGCAGTACTTC. It translates to CASTGGSYEQYF.

There are a few counts of this clonotype. V is TRBV5-4 and J is TRBJ1-2, with 9 bases that match TRBD1. V gave up 5 bases and J gave up 2 bases; unmatched junction bases: 4. The CDR3 has 14 residues. The germline CDR1 and CDR2 sequences are SGHNT and YYREEE (reference sequence). CDR3 in amino acids: CASSSGTGNYGYTF. As DNA, the CDR3 is TGTGCCAGCAGTTCAGGGACAGGGAACTATGGCTACACCTTC.

Concerning this clonotype itself: Germline is not matched at one junction end, which may reflect a read error. The chain joins TRBV7-9 to TRBJ1-1; D might be TRBD1 (6 bases). The V gene's germline CDR1 is SEHNR and CDR2 FQNEAQ (reference sequence). The CDR3 spans 15 residues. The CDR3 DNA reads TGTGCCAGCAGCTCAAGTCAAACAGGGAACCCTGAAGCTTTCTTT. Protein: CASSSSQTGNPEAFF.

This clonotype was counted a few times. The V call is TRBV5-1, the J call TRBJ2-1; D gene unclear. The CDR3 length is 14 residues. The V end was cut by 1 base, the J end by 1 base, with 6 bases between. The germline CDR1 and CDR2 sequences are SGHRS and YFSETQ. Written as DNA, the CDR3 is TGCGCCAGCAGCTTGTCAGGATCCTACAATGAGCAGTTCTTC. This sequence encodes CASSLSGSYNEQFF.